This T cell receptor beta chain was retrieved from a study of vaccination and CD4 T cells after COVID-19. As concerns this clonotype: Its antigen is still unknown.

Cultured CD4+ T-cell DNA underwent Oncomine TCR Beta short-read sequencing. The source of extracted genomic DNA was cultured CD4+ T cells. TCRdb recomputed calls from the PCR reads with MiXCR, one row per CDR3 protein. The table lists about 25,000 distinct CDR3 sequences, roughly 50% of them singletons. Study-level points and caveats: Early timepoints after natural infection were not analyzed in these convalescent patients.

CDR3 length: 17 amino acids. The J segment lost 2 bases and the V segment lost 3 bases, leaving 14 bases of the junction unmatched. CDR1 DFQATT and CDR2 SNEGSKA come from the germline V gene (reference sequence). Treatment of the sample: roughly 10-day PBMC culture with coronavirus spike peptide pools or control peptides (ViraFEST assay). ViraFEST enlarged antigen-specific T cell populations with peptide pools and afterwards sequenced TCRs. Cells received half-medium changes with fresh IL-2 medium on days 3 and 7. The sequencing sample was made of CD4+ T cells from blood, cultured in vitro. The chain carries TRBV20-1 and TRBJ2-3, with 7 bases that match TRBD2. This clonotype originated in a human donor who had recovered from COVID-19. The DNA of the CDR3 is TGCAGTGCTAGGAACCCCCAGCGGGGAGGCACCACAGATACGCAGTATTTT. Protein sequence: CSARNPQRGGTTDTQYF.